Sequencing of this T cell receptor beta chain was carried out in a study of T-cell reconstitution after alpha-beta-depleted transplantation in children. CDR1 is SQVTM, CDR2 ANQGSEA, per germline. This CDR3 has 15 amino acids. The V end lost 6 bases, the J end lost 1 base, and 19 bases lay between the germline ends. This clonotype has more than one count but fewer than ten. During its preparation, the TCRbeta library received unique molecular identifiers. TCRdb reprocessed the PCR reads with MiXCR, giving one entry per CDR3 protein. The table shows about 610,000 distinct CDR3 sequences, with 10% occurring only once.

Specimen: PBMCs from the stem cell graft donor, collected from the stem cell graft. The J gene is TRBJ2-7, the V gene TRBV29-1; D is perhaps TRBD1 (6 bases). This receptor was identified in a human donor who donated a stem cell graft to a child with acute myeloid leukemia. The CDR3 is CSVLKNRESSYEQYF. CDR3 in DNA: TGCAGCGTACTCAAAAACAGGGAGAGTTCCTACGAGCAGTACTTC.